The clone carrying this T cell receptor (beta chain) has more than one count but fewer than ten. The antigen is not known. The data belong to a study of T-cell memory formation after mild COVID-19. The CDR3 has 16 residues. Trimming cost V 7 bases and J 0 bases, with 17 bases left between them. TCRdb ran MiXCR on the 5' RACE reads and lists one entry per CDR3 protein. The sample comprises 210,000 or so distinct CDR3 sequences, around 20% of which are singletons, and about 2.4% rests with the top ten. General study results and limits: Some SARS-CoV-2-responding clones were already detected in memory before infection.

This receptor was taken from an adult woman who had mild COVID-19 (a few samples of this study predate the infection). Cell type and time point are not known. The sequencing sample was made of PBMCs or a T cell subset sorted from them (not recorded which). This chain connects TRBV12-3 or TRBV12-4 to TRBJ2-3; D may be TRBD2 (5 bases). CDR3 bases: TGTGCCAGCATCGGAGGTACAGCAACTAGCACAGATACGCAGTATTTT. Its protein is CASIGGTATSTDTQYF.